This T cell receptor beta chain was sequenced during a study of CD8 T cells in ankylosing spondylitis. Library preparation for TCR beta used quantitative 5'-RACE with molecular barcodes. MiXCR, run by TCRdb on the 5' RACE reads, gives a single entry per CDR3 protein. The repertoire has about 210,000 distinct CDR3 sequences, approximately 8% of them found once; the top ten carry approximately 4.8%. In its sample, this clonotype was seen a few times. What it recognizes is unknown. The V and J ends lost 5 bases and 10 bases, in that order; junction bases with no gene match: 7. Germline loops: CDR1 GTSNPN, CDR2 SVGIG (reference sequence). CDR3 size: 13 residues. Whole-study findings and limits: Previous work reported some of these motif variants in the synovial fluid and blood of reactive arthritis. There was reportedly significant enrichment of clones that were disease-linked in matched ankylosing spondylitis synovial fluid.

The rearrangement links TRBV30 to TRBJ1-3, with TRBD1 matching 11 bases. The sequencing sample was made of blood, either unsorted or a sorted T cell fraction (not recorded which). The sequence was collected from a female donor with ankylosing spondylitis or in good health (not recorded which). The CDR3 protein is CAWWDRGEQTIYF. CDR3 in DNA: TGTGCCTGGTGGGACAGGGGGGAACAGACCATATATTTT.